This T cell receptor (beta chain) derives from a study of T cells in Graves' hyperthyroidism and ophthalmopathy. What was amplified from RNA transcripts were TCR beta CDR3 regions. An initial round of RT-PCR targeting the TCR CDR3 relied on the HTBI primer set. TCRdb redid the calling of the multiplex PCR reads with MiXCR, one entry per CDR3 protein. The data show around 290,000 distinct CDR3 sequences, with 13% seen just once and more than 7.5% held by the top ten. Note on this clonotype: Antigen unknown.

Study-level findings and limits: Most clonotypes that expanded in the thyroid above 0.001 also showed up in blood.

The CDR3 runs 15 residues. Per germline, CDR1 MNHEY and CDR2 SVGEGT. Trimming cost V 7 bases and J 0 bases; bases outside gene matches: 5. The chain links TRBV6-2 or TRBV6-3 to TRBJ2-2, with TRBD1 matching over 7 bases. What was sequenced was blood. The receptor was derived from a woman in her 30s with Graves' hyperthyroidism that later progressed to Graves' ophthalmopathy. The DNA for the CDR3 is TGTGCCAGCACCTCGACAGGGACGAACACCGGGGAGCTGTTTTTT. Translated, it gives CASTSTGTNTGELFF.